This is a list of T cell receptor beta chains from one sample in a study of OX40 agonist ivuxolimab in advanced cancers. Produced via immunoSEQ multiplex PCR; TCRdb's table is partial and in-frame only. The sample lists 55,000 to 65,000 clones, around nine tenths seen once, with 0.76% in the top ten. The sample here was CD4+ or CD8+ T cells sorted from blood, taken in a trial of the OX40 agonist ivuxolimab. Receptors originate from an adult with an advanced solid tumor such as melanoma, head and neck, liver or kidney cancer. Both conserved end residues are part of each CDR3. A D gene is named only where the DNA matches it firmly. Clone size, where shown, is once, few, many, or a class for clones that have expanded.

CDR3 protein | CDR3 DNA | clone size | J gene | D gene | V gene
CASTRGGGQGYSYEQYF | TGTGCCAGCACCCGAGGTGGGGGACAGGGATACTCCTACGAGCAGTACTTC | - | TRBJ2-7 | TRBD1 | TRBV7-9
CASSLIPSGTASYEQYF | TGTGCCAGCAGCCTCATCCCCTCCGGGACGGCGTCCTACGAGCAGTACTTC | once | TRBJ2-7 | - | TRBV7-9
CASRGGRSAYEQYF | TGTGCCAGCCGTGGCGGCCGCTCAGCCTACGAGCAGTACTTC | - | TRBJ2-7 | - | TRBV11-2
CASSSALAGLSTEAFF | TGTGCCAGCAGTTCCGCCCTTGCAGGTCTGAGCACTGAAGCTTTCTTT | few | TRBJ1-1 | - | TRBV28
CASSQEGDRRRAQYF | TGCGCCAGCAGCCAAGAGGGGGACAGGCGGCGGGCGCAGTATTTT | - | TRBJ2-3 | TRBD1 | TRBV4-3
CSVGRLHEQYF | TGCAGTGTAGGCAGGCTCCACGAGCAGTACTTC | once | TRBJ2-7 | - | TRBV20-1
CASSLGSGSYNEQFF | TGTGCCAGCAGCTTGGGTAGCGGGAGTTACAATGAGCAGTTCTTC | - | TRBJ2-1 | TRBD2 | TRBV5-4
CASSLTDRGREQYF | TGTGCCAGCAGTTTAACGGACAGGGGGCGTGAGCAGTACTTC | - | TRBJ2-7 | TRBD1 | TRBV28
CASSPLLPLYGYTF | TGTGCCAGCAGTCCCCTTTTACCTCTCTATGGCTACACCTTC | - | TRBJ1-2 | - | TRBV28
CATGQADSGANVLTF | TGTGCCACCGGACAGGCGGATTCTGGGGCCAACGTCCTGACTTTC | - | TRBJ2-6 | TRBD1 | TRBV6-5
CASSEGVSPAYGYTF | TGTGCCAGCAGTGAGGGTGTGTCCCCCGCCTATGGCTACACCTTC | - | TRBJ1-2 | - | TRBV6-1
CASSQQMNTEAFF | TGCGCCAGCAGCCAGCAGATGAACACTGAAGCTTTCTTT | - | TRBJ1-1 | - | TRBV5-1
CASSSDGNFVVEQYF | TGCGCCAGCAGCTCGGACGGAAACTTCGTGGTCGAGCAGTACTTC | once | TRBJ2-7 | - | TRBV5-1
CASLSGSNTGELFF | TGTGCCAGCCTAAGCGGGTCGAACACCGGGGAGCTGTTTTTT | - | TRBJ2-2 | - | TRBV6-5
CASSESGYYTRLSGNTIYF | TGTGCCAGCAGTGAAAGTGGGTATTACACTCGTCTTTCCGGAAACACCATATATTTT | - | TRBJ1-3 | - | TRBV2
CASSAPLSRNTGELFF | TGTGCCAGCAGCGCCCCACTAAGCCGGAACACCGGGGAGCTGTTTTTT | - | TRBJ2-2 | - | TRBV5-4
CASSLETGYSYEQYF | TGTGCCAGCAGCCTTGAGACAGGGTACTCCTACGAGCAGTACTTC | - | TRBJ2-7 | TRBD1 | TRBV6-1